This T cell receptor (beta chain) emerged from a study of identifying expanded T cells in peripheral blood. Measured with immunoSEQ multiplex PCR; TCRdb has only the in-frame clones, and not every one. The sample has over 90,000 clones; more than 70% are singletons. Per germline, CDR1 MNHEY and CDR2 SMNVEV (reference sequence). V was clipped by 0 bases and J by 0 bases, with 4 bases between them. The CDR3 is 14 residues long. The V gene is TRBV27, the J gene TRBJ2-3; D unresolved. This receptor was identified in a person aged 18 to 75 in good health. The material sequenced was blood. The CDR3 bases are TGTGCCAGCAGTTTATCCGCTAGCACAGATACGCAGTATTTT. Translated: CASSLSASTDTQYF.